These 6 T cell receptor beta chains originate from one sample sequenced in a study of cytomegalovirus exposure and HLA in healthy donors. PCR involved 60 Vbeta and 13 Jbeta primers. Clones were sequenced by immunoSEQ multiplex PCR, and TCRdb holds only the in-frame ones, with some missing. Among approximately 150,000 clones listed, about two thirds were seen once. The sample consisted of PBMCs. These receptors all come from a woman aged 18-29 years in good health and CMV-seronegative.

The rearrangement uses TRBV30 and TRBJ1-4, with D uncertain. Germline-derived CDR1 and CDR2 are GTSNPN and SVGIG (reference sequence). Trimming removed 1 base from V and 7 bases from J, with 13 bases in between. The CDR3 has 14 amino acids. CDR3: CAWSGSTLSEKLFF. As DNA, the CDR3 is TGTGCCTGGAGTGGGTCAACCTTGAGTGAAAAACTGTTTTTT.

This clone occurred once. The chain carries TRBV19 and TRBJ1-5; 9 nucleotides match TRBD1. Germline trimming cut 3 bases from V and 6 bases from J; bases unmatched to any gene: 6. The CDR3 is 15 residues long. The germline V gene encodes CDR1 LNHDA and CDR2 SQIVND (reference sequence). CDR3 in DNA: TGTGCCAGTAGTATCCTCCGGGACAGGGCTCAGCCCCAGCATTTT. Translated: CASSILRDRAQPQHF.

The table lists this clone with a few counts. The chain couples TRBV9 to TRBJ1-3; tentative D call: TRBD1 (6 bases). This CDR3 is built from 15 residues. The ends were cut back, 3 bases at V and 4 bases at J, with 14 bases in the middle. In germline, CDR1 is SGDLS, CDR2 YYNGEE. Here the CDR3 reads CASSDAGTHGNTIYF. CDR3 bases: TGTGCCAGCAGCGATGCCGGGACACACGGAAACACCATATATTTT.

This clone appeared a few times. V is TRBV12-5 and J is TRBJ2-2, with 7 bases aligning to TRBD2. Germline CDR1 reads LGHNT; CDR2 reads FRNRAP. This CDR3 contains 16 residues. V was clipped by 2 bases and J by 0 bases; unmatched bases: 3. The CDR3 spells CASGLPLAANTGELFF. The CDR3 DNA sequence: TGTGCTAGTGGTTTGCCTCTAGCGGCGAACACCGGGGAGCTGTTTTTT.

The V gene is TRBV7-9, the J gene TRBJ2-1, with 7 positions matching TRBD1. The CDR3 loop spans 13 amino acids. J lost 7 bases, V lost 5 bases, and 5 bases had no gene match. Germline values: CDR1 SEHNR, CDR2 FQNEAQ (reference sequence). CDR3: CASSRTGSNEQFF. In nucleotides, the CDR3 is TGTGCCAGCAGCAGGACAGGCTCTAATGAGCAGTTCTTC. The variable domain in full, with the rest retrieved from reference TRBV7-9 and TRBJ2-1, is DTGVSQNPRHKITKRGQNVTFRCDPISEHNRLYWYRQTLGQGPEFLTYFQNEAQLEKSRLLSDRFSAERPKGSFSTLEIQRTEQGDSAMYLCASSRTGSNEQFFGPGTRLTVL.

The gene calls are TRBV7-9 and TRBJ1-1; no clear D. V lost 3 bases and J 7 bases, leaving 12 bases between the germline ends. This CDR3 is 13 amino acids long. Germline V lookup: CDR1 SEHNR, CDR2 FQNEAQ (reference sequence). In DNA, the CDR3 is TGTGCCAGCAGCTTTTTATTTACAGATGAAGCTTTCTTT. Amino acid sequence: CASSFLFTDEAFF.